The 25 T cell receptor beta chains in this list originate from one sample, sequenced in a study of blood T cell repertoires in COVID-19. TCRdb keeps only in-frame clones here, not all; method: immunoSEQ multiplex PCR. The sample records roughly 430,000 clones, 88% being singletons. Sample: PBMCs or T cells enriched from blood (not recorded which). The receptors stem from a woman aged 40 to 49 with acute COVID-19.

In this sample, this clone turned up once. The CDR3 coding sequence is TGCGCCAGCAGCGCCGAACGGGGGGTCGCCACCGGGGAGCTGTTTTTT. This encodes CASSAERGVATGELFF. The chain joins TRBV5-1 to TRBJ2-2, with 7 bases matching TRBD2. Germline V gene lookup returns CDR1 SGHRS and CDR2 YFSETQ. This CDR3 region has 16 residues. V dropped 4 bases and J dropped 4; count of bases not matched to a gene: 10.

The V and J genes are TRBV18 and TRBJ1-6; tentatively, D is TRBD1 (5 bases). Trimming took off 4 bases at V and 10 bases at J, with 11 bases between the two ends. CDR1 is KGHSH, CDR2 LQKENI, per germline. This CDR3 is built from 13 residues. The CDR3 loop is CASSQGPGSPLHF. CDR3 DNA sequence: TGTGCCAGCTCACAGGGGCCCGGATCACCCCTCCACTTT.

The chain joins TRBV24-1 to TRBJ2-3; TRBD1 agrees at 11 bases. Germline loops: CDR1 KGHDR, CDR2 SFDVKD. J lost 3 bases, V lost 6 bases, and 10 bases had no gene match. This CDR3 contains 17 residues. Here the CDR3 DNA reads TGTGCCACCAGTCATGGTCCGGGGACAGGGGGGACAGATACGCAGTATTTT. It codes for CATSHGPGTGGTDTQYF.

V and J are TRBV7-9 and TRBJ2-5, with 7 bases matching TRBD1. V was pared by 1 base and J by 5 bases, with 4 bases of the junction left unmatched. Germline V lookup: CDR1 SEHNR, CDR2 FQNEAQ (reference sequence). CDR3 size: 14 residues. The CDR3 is CASSLGTGGETQYF. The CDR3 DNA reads TGTGCCAGCAGCTTAGGGACAGGCGGGGAGACCCAGTACTTC. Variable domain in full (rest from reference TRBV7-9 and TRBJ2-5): DTGVSQNPRHKITKRGQNVTFRCDPISEHNRLYWYRQTLGQGPEFLTYFQNEAQLEKSRLLSDRFSAERPKGSFSTLEIQRTEQGDSAMYLCASSLGTGGETQYFGPGTRLLVL.

The CDR3 protein is CASRRPSGSQETQYF. The CDR3 region has the DNA TGTGCCAGCAGGCGGCCTAGCGGGAGCCAAGAGACCCAGTACTTC. The rearrangement links TRBV6-5 to TRBJ2-5, with 10 nucleotides matching TRBD2. The trim removed 6 bases at V and 1 base at J, leaving 5 bases unmatched. The CDR3 has 15 amino acids. The V gene's germline CDR1 is MNHEY and CDR2 SVGAGI.

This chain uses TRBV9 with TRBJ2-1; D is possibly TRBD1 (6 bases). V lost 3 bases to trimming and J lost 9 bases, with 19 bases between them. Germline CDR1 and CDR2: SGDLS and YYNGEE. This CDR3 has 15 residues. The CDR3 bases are TGTGCCAGCAGCGCGGCCCTAGGGGGTGAGGGTGAGCAGTTCTTC. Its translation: CASSAALGGEGEQFF.

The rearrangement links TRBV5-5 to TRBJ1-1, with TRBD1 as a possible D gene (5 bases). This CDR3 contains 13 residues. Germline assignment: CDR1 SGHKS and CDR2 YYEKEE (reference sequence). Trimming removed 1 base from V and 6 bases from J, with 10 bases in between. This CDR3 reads CASSLLDKPEAFF. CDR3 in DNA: TGTGCCAGCAGCTTGCTGGACAAACCTGAAGCTTTCTTT.

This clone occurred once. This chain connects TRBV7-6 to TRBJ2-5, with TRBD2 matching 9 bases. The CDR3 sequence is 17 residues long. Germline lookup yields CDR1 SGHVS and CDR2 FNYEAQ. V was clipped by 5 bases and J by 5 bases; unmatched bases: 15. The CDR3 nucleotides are TGTGCCAGCAGCCTCCTAGGCGGGGGGGACCGAGGGGAGACCCAGTACTTC. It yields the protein CASSLLGGGDRGETQYF.

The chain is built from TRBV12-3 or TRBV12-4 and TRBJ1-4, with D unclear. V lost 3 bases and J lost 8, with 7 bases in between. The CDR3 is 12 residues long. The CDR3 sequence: CASSFLREKLFF. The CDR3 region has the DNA TGTGCCAGCAGTTTTCTCCGGGAAAAACTGTTTTTT.

Written as DNA, the CDR3 is TGTGCCAGCAGCTTAGTGGCAGGATTGAACACTGAAGCTTTCTTT. It encodes CASSLVAGLNTEAFF. The chain has TRBV7-9 and TRBJ1-1; D is unclear. CDR1 and CDR2 from the germline V gene are SEHNR and FQNEAQ (reference sequence). V lost 1 base, J lost 0 bases, and 9 bases lay in between. CDR3 length: 15 residues.

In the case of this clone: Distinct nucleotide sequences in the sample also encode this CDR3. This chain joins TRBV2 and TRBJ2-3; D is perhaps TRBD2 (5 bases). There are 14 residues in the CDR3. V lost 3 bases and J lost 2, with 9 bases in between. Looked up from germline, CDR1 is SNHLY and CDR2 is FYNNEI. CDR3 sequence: CASSDLLVTDTQYF. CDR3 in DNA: TGTGCCAGCAGTGACTTACTAGTCACAGATACGCAGTATTTT.

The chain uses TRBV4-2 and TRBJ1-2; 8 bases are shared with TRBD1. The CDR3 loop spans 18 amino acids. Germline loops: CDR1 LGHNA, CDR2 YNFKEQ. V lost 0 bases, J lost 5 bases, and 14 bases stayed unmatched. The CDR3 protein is CASSQDIRQGLRGYGYTF. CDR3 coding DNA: TGTGCCAGCAGCCAAGATATTCGACAGGGGCTTCGAGGGTATGGCTACACCTTC.

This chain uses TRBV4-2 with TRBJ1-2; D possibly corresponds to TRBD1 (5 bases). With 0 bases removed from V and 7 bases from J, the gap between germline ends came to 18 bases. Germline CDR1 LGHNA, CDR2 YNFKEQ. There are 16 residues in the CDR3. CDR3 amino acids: CASSQEWGFSGRGYTF. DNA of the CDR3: TGTGCCAGCAGCCAAGAATGGGGCTTCTCGGGCCGTGGCTACACCTTC.

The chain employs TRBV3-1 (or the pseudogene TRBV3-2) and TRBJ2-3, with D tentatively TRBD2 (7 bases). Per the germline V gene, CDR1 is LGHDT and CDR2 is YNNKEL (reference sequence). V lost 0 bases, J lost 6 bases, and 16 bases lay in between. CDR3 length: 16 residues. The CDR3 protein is CASSQDGRGLKDTQYF. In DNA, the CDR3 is TGTGCCAGCAGCCAAGATGGGCGGGGGCTTAAGGATACGCAGTATTTT.

The CDR3 spells CASSYSQGGQYF. The CDR3 nucleotides are TGTGCCAGCAGTTACTCCCAGGGAGGACAGTACTTC. The chain links TRBV6-6 to TRBJ2-7; tentative D call: TRBD2 (6 bases). Germline loops: CDR1 MNHNY, CDR2 SVGAGI (reference sequence). V lost 0 bases, J lost 10 bases, and 10 bases lay in between. The length of the CDR3 is 12 residues.

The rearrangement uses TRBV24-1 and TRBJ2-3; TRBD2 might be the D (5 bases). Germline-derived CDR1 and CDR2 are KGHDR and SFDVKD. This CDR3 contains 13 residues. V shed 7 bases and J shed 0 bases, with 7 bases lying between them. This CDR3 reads CATRDFSTDTQYF. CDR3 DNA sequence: TGTGCCACCAGGGACTTCAGCACAGATACGCAGTATTTT.

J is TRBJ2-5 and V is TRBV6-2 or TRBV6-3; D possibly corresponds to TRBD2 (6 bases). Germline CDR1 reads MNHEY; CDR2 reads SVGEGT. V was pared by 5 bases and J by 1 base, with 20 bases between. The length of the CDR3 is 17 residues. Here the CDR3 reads CASSLPRGSPFQETQYF. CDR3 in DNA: TGTGCCAGCAGTCTACCTCGGGGGAGCCCCTTCCAAGAGACCCAGTACTTC.

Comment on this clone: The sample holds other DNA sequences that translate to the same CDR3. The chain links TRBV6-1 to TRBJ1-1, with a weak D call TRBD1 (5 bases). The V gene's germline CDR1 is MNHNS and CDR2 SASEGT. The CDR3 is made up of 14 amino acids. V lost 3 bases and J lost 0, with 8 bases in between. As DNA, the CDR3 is TGTGCCAGCAGTGAGCGGGGACTGAACACTGAAGCTTTCTTT. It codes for CASSERGLNTEAFF.

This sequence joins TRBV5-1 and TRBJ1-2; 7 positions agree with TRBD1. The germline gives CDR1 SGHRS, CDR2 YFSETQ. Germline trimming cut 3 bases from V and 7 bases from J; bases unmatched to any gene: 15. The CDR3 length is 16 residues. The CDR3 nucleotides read TGCGCCAGCAGCTACGTTTTGACAGGCTCAGGGGGTGGCTACACCTTC. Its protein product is CASSYVLTGSGGGYTF.

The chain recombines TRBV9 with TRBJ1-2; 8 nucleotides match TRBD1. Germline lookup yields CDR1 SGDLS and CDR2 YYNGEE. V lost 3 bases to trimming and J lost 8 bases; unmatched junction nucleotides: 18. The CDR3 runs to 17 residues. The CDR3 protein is CASSDPGQDWRGSGYTF. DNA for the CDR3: TGTGCCAGCAGCGACCCGGGACAGGATTGGCGGGGTAGCGGCTACACCTTC.

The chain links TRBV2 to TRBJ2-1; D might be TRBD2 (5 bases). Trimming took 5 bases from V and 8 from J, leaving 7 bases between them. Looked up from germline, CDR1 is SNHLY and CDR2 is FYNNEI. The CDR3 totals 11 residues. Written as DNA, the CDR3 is TGTGCCAGCAGTAGCGGCGATGAGCAGTTCTTC. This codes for CASSSGDEQFF.

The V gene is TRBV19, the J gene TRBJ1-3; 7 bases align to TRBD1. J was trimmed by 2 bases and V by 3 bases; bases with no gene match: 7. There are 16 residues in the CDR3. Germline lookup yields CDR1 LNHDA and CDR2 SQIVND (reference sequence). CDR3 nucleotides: TGTGCCAGTAGTATTGATACAGGGGACACTGGAAACACCATATATTTT. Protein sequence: CASSIDTGDTGNTIYF.

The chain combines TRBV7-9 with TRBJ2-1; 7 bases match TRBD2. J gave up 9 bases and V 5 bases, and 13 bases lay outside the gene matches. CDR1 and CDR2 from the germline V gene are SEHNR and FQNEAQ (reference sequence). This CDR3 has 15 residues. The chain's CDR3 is CASSQAGNRAGEQFF. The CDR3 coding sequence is TGTGCCAGCAGCCAAGCGGGGAACCGAGCCGGTGAGCAGTTCTTC.

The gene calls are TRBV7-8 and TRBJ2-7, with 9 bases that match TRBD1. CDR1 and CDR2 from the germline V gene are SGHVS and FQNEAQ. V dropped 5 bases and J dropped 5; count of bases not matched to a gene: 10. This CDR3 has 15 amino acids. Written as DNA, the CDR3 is TGTGCCAGCAGCCCCCCCCGGGACAGGGTGAACGAGCAGTACTTC. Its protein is CASSPPRDRVNEQYF.

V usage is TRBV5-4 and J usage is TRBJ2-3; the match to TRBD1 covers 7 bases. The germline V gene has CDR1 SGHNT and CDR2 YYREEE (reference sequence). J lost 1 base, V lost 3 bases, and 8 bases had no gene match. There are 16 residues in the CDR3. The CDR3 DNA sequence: TGTGCCAGCAGCTACCCCGACAGGGCGGGCACAGATACGCAGTATTTT. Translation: CASSYPDRAGTDTQYF.